This T cell receptor beta chain derives from a study of T cell responses to AZD1222 COVID-19 vaccine. Across the whole study: Pooled samples include second doses given at about 4 or 12 weeks. Points from the study as a whole: The study found vaccine-associated CD4 TCRs spanning spike, dominant at 160-218 and 743-854. Donors were mostly white British, more females; clonal diversity possibly underestimated. Reports indicate that nearly half of spike-specific TCRs are directed at unmutated variant regions.

Germline CDR1 reads MNHEY; CDR2 reads SMNVEV (reference sequence). Trimming removed 6 bases at V and 1 base at J, with 16 bases between. The CDR3 is made up of 16 amino acids. The data were produced by immunoSEQ multiplex PCR, yet TCRdb's version contains in-frame clones alone and is incomplete. The sample carries around 58,000 clones, around 84% recorded once. Worth noting for this clone: Its antigen is not identified.

The receptor comes from an adult in good health. The rearrangement uses TRBV27 and TRBJ2-4; D possibly uses TRBD1 or TRBD2 (6 bases each). The material was peripheral blood, obtained on day 0 of AZD1222 vaccination. CDR3 in DNA: TGTGCCAGCAGCCCCCCGGGGGCGCTGGCCAAAAACATTCAGTACTTC. This translates into CASSPPGALAKNIQYF.